Given below is one T cell receptor beta chain in context. What it binds is not known. This sample was included in a study of T cell responses to AZD1222 COVID-19 vaccine. Regarding the study as a whole: Only 5 or 6 people who got AZD1222 tested seropositive at baseline. Two AZD1222 doses significantly raised spike-specific TCR breadth and depth over controls.

CDR1 is SGHDT, CDR2 YYEEEE, per germline. The V end lost 5 bases, the J end lost 8 bases, and 13 bases lay between the germline ends. There are 13 residues in the CDR3. Clones were read by immunoSEQ multiplex PCR, and TCRdb kept only the in-frame ones, dropping some. In the table there are more than 110,000 clones, over 85% of which are singletons. The J gene is TRBJ1-4, the V gene TRBV5-6; possible D gene TRBD1, 5 bases. The sequenced sample was peripheral blood, obtained on day 0 of AZD1222 vaccination. This TCR derives from an adult in good health. CDR3 sequence (DNA): TGTGCCAGCAGTCGGGACTCTTTCGAAAAACTGTTTTTT. Translation gives CASSRDSFEKLFF.